A selection of T cell receptor beta chains follows, all from one sample in a study of cytomegalovirus exposure and HLA in healthy donors. The assay was immunoSEQ multiplex PCR, and TCRdb's table has in-frame clones only and misses some. The table records 130,000 to 150,000 clones, around 79% of them present only once. Sequenced: PBMCs. All receptors derive from a woman aged 40 to 50 in good health and CMV-seropositive. Both conserved end residues are trimmed from each CDR3. Fields, in order: J gene, V gene, CDR3 protein.

j_call: TRBJ2-7
v_call: TRBV5-1
cdr3_aa: ASSLEVSEYAYEQY

j_call: TRBJ1-1
v_call: TRBV7-2
cdr3_aa: ASPTAGAGGTEAF

j_call: TRBJ1-5
v_call: TRBV30
cdr3_aa: AWGRGSNQPQH

j_call: TRBJ1-2
v_call: TRBV7-9
cdr3_aa: SSSLGAGGASDYGYT

j_call: TRBJ1-4
v_call: TRBV2
cdr3_aa: ASSVFGLEKLF

j_call: TRBJ2-7
v_call: TRBV9
cdr3_aa: ASSMGASYEQY

j_call: TRBJ2-5
v_call: TRBV5-1
cdr3_aa: ASSLAVIAGGIGETQY

j_call: TRBJ2-3
v_call: TRBV10-3
cdr3_aa: ATSEPGLVEDTQY

j_call: TRBJ1-4
v_call: TRBV7-6
cdr3_aa: ASSQGAGTTASVGKLF

j_call: TRBJ1-2
v_call: TRBV10-3
cdr3_aa: AISESQSLPRYGYT

j_call: TRBJ2-2
v_call: TRBV19
cdr3_aa: ASSPSGGVAGELF

j_call: TRBJ1-5
v_call: TRBV27
cdr3_aa: ASSPLTGGFNQPQH

j_call: TRBJ1-6
v_call: TRBV10-1
cdr3_aa: ASSQPDRERSPLH

j_call: TRBJ2-7
v_call: TRBV6-1
cdr3_aa: ASSWTGNSYEQY

j_call: TRBJ2-6
v_call: TRBV14
cdr3_aa: ASSQDWSSGANVLT

j_call: TRBJ1-4
v_call: TRBV18
cdr3_aa: ASSPRESTNEKLF

j_call: TRBJ2-5
v_call: TRBV6-1
cdr3_aa: ASSAMSGYQETQY

j_call: TRBJ2-7
v_call: TRBV11-2
cdr3_aa: ASSLEEGASGFYEQY

j_call: TRBJ1-1
v_call: TRBV6-5
cdr3_aa: ASKENGLMNTEAF

j_call: TRBJ2-7
v_call: TRBV4-1
cdr3_aa: ASSQADRGSLRSYEQY

j_call: TRBJ2-3
v_call: TRBV2
cdr3_aa: ASRRLAGGPSDTQY

j_call: TRBJ2-2
v_call: TRBV28
cdr3_aa: ASSSRAQGGTGELF

j_call: TRBJ1-2
v_call: TRBV4-1
cdr3_aa: ASSQVDREAGGYT

j_call: TRBJ2-7
v_call: TRBV6-6
cdr3_aa: ASSYSTGEHEQY

j_call: TRBJ2-5
v_call: TRBV6-1
cdr3_aa: ASREDRGLVTQY

j_call: TRBJ2-2
v_call: TRBV6-5
cdr3_aa: ASIRDRGSGELF

j_call: TRBJ1-4
v_call: TRBV28
cdr3_aa: ASSLPGTASTNEKLF

j_call: TRBJ1-2
v_call: TRBV2
cdr3_aa: ASSRGTVGDGYT

j_call: TRBJ1-1
v_call: TRBV5-1
cdr3_aa: ASSLESVNTEAF

j_call: TRBJ1-5
v_call: TRBV30
cdr3_aa: AWRGQGNQPQH